The present T cell receptor (beta chain) was sequenced within a study of T cell changes during pregnancy in multiple sclerosis. Clones were read by immunoSEQ multiplex PCR, and TCRdb kept only the in-frame ones, dropping some. The sample carries some 43,000 clones, roughly 90% recorded once. Trimming removed 6 bases from V and 5 bases from J; junction bases left unmatched: 2. CDR1 is WSHSY, CDR2 SAAADI, per germline. The CDR3 sequence is 12 residues long. This receptor was taken from a female donor in good health, enrolled as a control in a pregnancy study. This chain links TRBV10-2 with TRBJ1-1, with 8 bases fitting TRBD1. The input for sequencing was peripheral blood, taken in the first trimester of pregnancy. The CDR3 bases are TGCGCCAGCAGAGGGACAGGTACTGAAGCTTTCTTT. This gives the protein CASRGTGTEAFF.